The 12 T cell receptor beta chains reported below all come from one sample, sequenced in a study of blood T cell repertoires in COVID-19. The repertoire was sequenced with immunoSEQ multiplex PCR; TCRdb's copy has only in-frame clones and lacks some. The top ten hold about 1.6% of the sample, which has 160,000 or so clones, 80% to 90% seen once. What was sequenced was peripheral blood. These receptors were obtained from a woman aged 45 to 65 with acute or convalescent COVID-19.

As DNA, the CDR3 is TGTGCCAGCGCAGGGACAGGCAATCAGCCCCAGCATTTT. Protein: CASAGTGNQPQHF. V is TRBV19 and J is TRBJ1-5; 7 bases map to TRBD1. Germline V CDR1 and CDR2: LNHDA, SQIVND (reference sequence). The V and J ends lost 9 bases and 2 bases, in that order; junction bases with no gene match: 4. The CDR3 runs 13 residues. Based on the CDR3 plus reference TRBV19 and TRBJ1-5, the full variable domain is DGGITQSPKYLFRKEGQNVTLSCEQNLNHDAMYWYRQDPGQGLRLIYYSQIVNDFQKGDIAEGYSVSREKKESFPLTVTSAQKNPTAFYLCASAGTGNQPQHFGDGTRLSIL.

The chain links TRBV2 to TRBJ1-2; 11 positions match TRBD1. The CDR3 has 13 amino acids. Germline-derived CDR1 and CDR2 are SNHLY and FYNNEI. The ends lost 6 bases at V and 6 bases at J; junction bases unmatched: 3. This CDR3 reads CASRDRGPNGYTF. For the CDR3, the DNA is TGTGCCAGCAGGGACAGGGGGCCTAATGGCTACACCTTC.

The CDR3 region has the DNA TGTGCCACCAGTGATGCATCGAGGACAGATACGCAGTATTTT. Encoded protein: CATSDASRTDTQYF. This chain connects TRBV24-1 to TRBJ2-3; D gene unclear. Germline CDR1 reads KGHDR; CDR2 reads SFDVKD. Trimming removed 3 bases at V and 3 bases at J, with 9 bases between. The CDR3 has 14 residues.

The rearrangement uses TRBV7-2 and TRBJ2-3, with D perhaps TRBD1 (5 bases). Germline lookup yields CDR1 SGHTA and CDR2 FQGNSA. The CDR3 length is 14 residues. V lost 0 bases and J lost 3, with 7 bases in between. The CDR3 loop is CASSLATATDTQYF. CDR3 sequence (DNA): TGTGCCAGCAGCTTAGCGACAGCAACAGATACGCAGTATTTT.

J is TRBJ2-2 and V is TRBV6-1; 12 bases fit TRBD2. The CDR3 has 17 amino acids. Germline CDR1 is MNHNS and CDR2 is SASEGT. V shed 0 bases, J shed 4 bases, and the junction held 3 bases outside the gene matches. DNA of the CDR3: TGTGCCAGCAGTGAAGCGCTGGGACTAGCGGGCACCGGGGAGCTGTTTTTT. Its protein is CASSEALGLAGTGELFF.

The V call is TRBV28, the J call TRBJ2-1; TRBD1 might be the D (5 bases). The CDR3 totals 14 residues. CDR1 and CDR2 from the germline V gene are MDHEN and SYDVKM. V was trimmed by 9 bases and J by 0 bases, leaving 12 bases between them. The CDR3 protein is CARALRGSYNEQFF. CDR3 in DNA: TGTGCCAGGGCCCTTAGGGGCTCCTACAATGAGCAGTTCTTC. Together with reference TRBV28 and TRBJ2-1, the CDR3 gives the full variable domain: DVKVTQSSRYLVKRTGEKVFLECVQDMDHENMFWYRQDPGLGLRLIYFSYDVKMKEKGDIPEGYSVSREKKERFSLILESASTNQTSMYLCARALRGSYNEQFFGPGTRLTVL.

This clone was observed once. The gene calls are TRBV5-8 and TRBJ2-7; D is ambiguous. The CDR3 covers 15 residues. Germline lookup yields CDR1 SGHTS and CDR2 YDEGEE. The ends were cut back, 6 bases at V and 7 bases at J, with 23 bases in the middle. DNA for the CDR3: TGTGCCAGCATCCACCAAGCAGGCGCCCTACGGGAGCAGTACTTC. Its protein is CASIHQAGALREQYF.

The gene calls are TRBV7-2 and TRBJ2-5; weak D call: TRBD2 (5 bases). The ends were cut back, 5 bases at V and 1 base at J, with 17 bases in the middle. Looked up from germline, CDR1 is SGHTA and CDR2 is FQGNSA. This CDR3 is built from 16 residues. CDR3 loop: CASSPRGPGSQETQYF. DNA of the CDR3: TGTGCCAGCAGCCCTCGGGGTCCCGGGTCCCAAGAGACCCAGTACTTC. Combining the CDR3 with reference TRBV7-2 and TRBJ2-5 gives the whole variable domain GAGVSQSPSNKVTEKGKDVELRCDPISGHTALYWYRQSLGQGLEFLIYFQGNSAPDKSGLPSDRFSAERTGGSVSTLTIQRTQQEDSAVYLCASSPRGPGSQETQYFGPGTRLLVL.

The V gene is TRBV4-2, the J gene TRBJ2-1; 15 positions agree with TRBD2. V lost 3 bases, J lost 0 bases, and 18 bases stayed unmatched. Germline V gene sequence: CDR1 LGHNA, CDR2 YNFKEQ. The CDR3 covers 23 residues. CDR3 sequence: CASSHLTGGLGLAGGTSYNEQFF. The CDR3 region has the DNA TGTGCCAGCAGCCACCTAACAGGGGGCCTGGGACTAGCGGGGGGAACCTCCTACAATGAGCAGTTCTTC.

This clone was seen a handful of times. The rearrangement uses TRBV10-2 and TRBJ1-2, with TRBD1 as a possible D gene (5 bases). This CDR3 has 14 residues. From germline, CDR1 is WSHSY and CDR2 SAAADI. The germline V and J ends were trimmed by 6 bases and 0 bases, with 11 bases remaining between them. The CDR3 bases are TGCGCCAGCAGGGCAGGGATAGCTAACTATGGCTACACCTTC. Translated, it gives CASRAGIANYGYTF.

CDR3 loop: CASSLGESSGNTIYF. CDR3 DNA: TGCGCCAGCAGCCTGGGGGAGAGCTCTGGAAACACCATATATTTT. The rearrangement uses TRBV5-1 and TRBJ1-3; D perhaps matches TRBD1 (5 bases). CDR1 is SGHRS, CDR2 YFSETQ, per germline. The V end lost 4 bases, the J end lost 0 bases, and 11 bases lay between the germline ends. The length of the CDR3 is 15 residues.

This clone turned up a few times. This chain links TRBV9 with TRBJ1-2; a weak D match, TRBD1 (5 bases). The ends were cut back, 7 bases at V and 2 bases at J, with 18 bases in the middle. This CDR3 spans 15 amino acids. Germline V gene data show CDR1 as SGDLS and CDR2 as YYNGEE. The CDR3 spells CASSFEGAGNYGYTF. DNA of the CDR3: TGTGCCAGCTCCTTTGAAGGGGCCGGCAACTATGGCTACACCTTC. The full variable domain, in which reference TRBV9 and TRBJ1-2 provide the parts outside the CDR3, is DSGVTQTPKHLITATGQRVTLRCSPRSGDLSVYWYQQSLDQGLQFLIQYYNGEERAKGNILERFSAQQFPDLHSELNLSSLELGDSALYFCASSFEGAGNYGYTFGSGTRLTVV.